A selection of T cell receptor beta chains follows, all from one sample in a study of blood T cells in healthy people across ages. Using its own MiXCR run on the 5' RACE reads, TCRdb lists one record per CDR3 protein. The table has about 1.5 million distinct CDR3 sequences, under 55% seen once. Sequencing used blood. These receptors all stem from a woman aged 18-30 years in good health. CDR3s include the opening cysteine and the closing phenylalanine or tryptophan. The order of the fields is D gene, clone size, V gene, J gene, CDR3 protein, CDR3 DNA. A D gene is named only where the DNA matches it firmly. A clone size is listed for some rows: how often the clone was seen (once, few, many), or a class if it is expanded.

-,-,TRBV11-2,TRBJ2-5,CASSWNYQETQYF,TGTGCCAGCAGTTGGAACTACCAAGAGACCCAGTACTTC
-,-,TRBV6-2/TRBV6-3,TRBJ2-1,CASSRMSSYNEQFF,TGTGCCAGCAGTCGGATGAGCTCCTACAATGAGCAGTTCTTC
-,-,TRBV21-1,TRBJ2-7,CAGSAFSYEQYF,TGTGCCGGCTCGGCTTTCTCCTACGAGCAGTACTTC
TRBD2,-,TRBV6-6,TRBJ2-3,CASSYPRLAGGTDTQYF,TGTGCCAGCAGTTACCCTAGACTAGCGGGGGGCACAGATACGCAGTATTTT
TRBD1,few,TRBV12-3/TRBV12-4,TRBJ1-1,CASSSPGQGRTEAFF,TGTGCCAGCAGTTCCCCAGGACAGGGACGGACTGAAGCTTTCTTT
TRBD2,many,TRBV20-1,TRBJ2-7,CSARPSGSYEQYF,TGCAGTGCTAGGCCGAGCGGGAGTTACGAGCAGTACTTC
-,-,TRBV20-1,TRBJ1-4,CSARGRSEKLFF,TGCAGTGCTAGAGGGAGGAGTGAAAAACTGTTTTTT
-,-,TRBV4-1,TRBJ2-3,CASSPQGVTQYF,TGCGCCAGCAGCCCCCAAGGCGTAACGCAGTATTTT
-,-,TRBV6-6,TRBJ2-7,CASSQDRGTSSYEQYF,TGTGCCAGCAGTCAGGACCGGGGCACGAGCTCCTACGAGCAGTACTTC
TRBD2,-,TRBV20-1,TRBJ2-5,CSGGLAGVKQETQYF,TGCAGTGGGGGACTAGCGGGAGTAAAACAAGAGACCCAGTACTTC
-,-,TRBV2,TRBJ2-7,CASCQDRSYEQYF,TGTGCCAGTTGTCAGGACAGATCTTACGAGCAGTACTTC
-,few,TRBV20-1,TRBJ1-2,CSALTQGIYGYTF,TGCAGTGCTCTTACCCAGGGGATCTATGGCTACACCTTC
-,-,TRBV12-3/TRBV12-4,TRBJ2-1,CASSSRYRSPTYNEQFF,TGTGCCAGCAGTTCACGATACAGGTCCCCCACCTACAATGAGCAGTTCTTC
-,many,TRBV25-1,TRBJ1-2,CASSELGSYGYTF,TGTGCCAGCAGTGAGCTAGGGTCTTATGGCTACACCTTC
-,few,TRBV7-8,TRBJ2-3,CASSPSLQDTQYF,TGTGCCAGCAGCCCCAGCCTCCAAGATACGCAGTATTTT
TRBD2,-,TRBV7-6,TRBJ2-5,CASSLEGLELRWGEQYF,TGTGCCAGCAGCTTAGAGGGACTAGAATTGCGATGGGGTGAGCAGTACTTC
TRBD2,-,TRBV27,TRBJ2-1,CASRRVAGAADYNEQFF,TGTGCCAGCAGGAGGGTAGCGGGAGCAGCCGATTACAATGAGCAGTTCTTC
-,-,TRBV29-1,TRBJ1-2,CSVDRGQLNYGYTF,TGCAGCGTGGATAGGGGACAATTAAACTATGGCTACACCTTC
-,-,TRBV6-2/TRBV6-3,TRBJ2-3,CASSYSLPKDTQYF,TGTGCCAGCAGTTACTCGTTGCCAAAGGATACGCAGTATTTT
-,-,TRBV9,TRBJ2-7,CASSVLVGGEQYF,TGTGCCAGCAGCGTGCTAGTTGGGGGCGAGCAGTACTTC
TRBD1,-,TRBV4-3,TRBJ1-2,CASSQDSTGKKGYGYTF,TGCGCCAGCAGCCAAGATTCGACAGGGAAAAAAGGCTATGGCTACACCTTC
-,-,TRBV4-1,TRBJ1-5,CASSQELGWDSNQPQHF,TGCGCCAGCAGCCAAGAGTTAGGCTGGGATAGCAATCAGCCCCAGCATTTT
-,-,TRBV9,TRBJ2-5,CASSVGRLGAQQETQYF,TGTGCCAGCAGCGTAGGTAGGCTCGGAGCGCAGCAGGAGACCCAGTACTTC
-,-,TRBV20-1,TRBJ2-3,CSAGGGGWGDTQYF,TGCAGTGCGGGAGGAGGGGGCTGGGGAGATACGCAGTATTTT
-,-,TRBV2,TRBJ2-3,CASSEGLGDTQYF,TGTGCCAGCAGTGAAGGACTAGGGGATACGCAGTATTTT
TRBD1,few,TRBV5-1,TRBJ2-7,CASSLRGRNEQYF,TGCGCCAGCAGCTTGAGGGGGCGCAACGAGCAGTACTTC
-,many,TRBV12-3/TRBV12-4,TRBJ2-1,CASSFGAVNEQFF,TGTGCCAGCAGTTTTGGGGCCGTTAATGAGCAGTTCTTC
TRBD1,few,TRBV10-3,TRBJ2-7,CAISGGQTYEQYF,TGTGCCATCAGTGGGGGACAGACCTACGAGCAGTACTTC
-,-,TRBV14,TRBJ1-6,CASSLVLRGSPLHF,TGTGCCAGCAGTTTGGTCTTACGGGGCTCACCCCTCCACTTT
-,-,TRBV29-1,TRBJ2-5,CSAGRSHRQETQYF,TGCAGCGCAGGAAGAAGCCACCGCCAAGAGACCCAGTACTTC
TRBD1,-,TRBV12-3/TRBV12-4,TRBJ1-1,CASSTHRGQNTEAFF,TGTGCCAGCAGTACCCACAGGGGACAGAACACTGAAGCTTTCTTT
-,-,TRBV6-5,TRBJ2-5,CASSYLADGETQYF,TGTGCCAGCAGTTACCTAGCCGACGGGGAGACCCAGTACTTC
TRBD1,-,TRBV7-9,TRBJ1-2,CASSGHGTGGYGYTF,TGTGCCAGCAGCGGTCACGGGACAGGAGGGTATGGCTACACCTTC
-,-,TRBV15,TRBJ2-7,CATSRDLPPFEQYF,TGTGCCACCAGCAGAGACCTTCCACCCTTTGAGCAGTACTTC
TRBD1,-,TRBV7-6,TRBJ1-2,CASSQPGTGNGYTF,TGTGCCAGCAGTCAACCCGGGACAGGGAACGGCTACACCTTC
TRBD1,-,TRBV7-9,TRBJ2-1,CASSFPERDSGPFF,TGTGCCAGCAGCTTCCCCGAACGGGACAGTGGGCCGTTCTTC
TRBD2,-,TRBV9,TRBJ2-5,CASSPGLAGITEYNEQYF,TGTGCCAGCAGCCCCGGACTAGCGGGAATAACGGAATACAATGAGCAGTACTTC
-,-,TRBV6-4,TRBJ2-1,CASSEGYSSYDEQFF,TGTGCCAGCAGTGAAGGCTACTCCTCCTACGATGAGCAGTTCTTC
-,many,TRBV12-3/TRBV12-4,TRBJ2-1,CASSSSSNEQFF,TGTGCCAGCAGTTCCTCTTCCAATGAGCAGTTCTTC
-,once,TRBV7-9,TRBJ2-7,CANSLFDTYNEQYF,TGTGCCAACAGCTTGTTCGACACCTACAATGAGCAGTACTTC
-,few,TRBV7-2,TRBJ2-5,CASSFRAGAQETQYF,TGTGCCAGCAGCTTCAGGGCAGGAGCACAAGAGACCCAGTACTTC
TRBD1,-,TRBV12-3/TRBV12-4,TRBJ1-2,CASSLEGAYYGYTF,TGTGCCAGCAGTTTAGAGGGGGCTTACTATGGCTACACCTTC
-,-,TRBV20-1,TRBJ2-2,CSAPGTYTGELFF,TGCAGTGCCCCCGGGACTTACACCGGGGAGCTGTTTTTT
TRBD2,-,TRBV5-1,TRBJ2-1,CASSLQSGGHNEQFF,TGCGCCAGCAGCTTACAAAGCGGGGGCCACAATGAGCAGTTCTTC
-,few,TRBV29-1,TRBJ2-1,CSVLTEYNEQFF,TGCAGCGTTCTGACGGAGTACAATGAGCAGTTCTTC
-,few,TRBV2,TRBJ1-2,CASSDVGRSTF,TGTGCCAGCAGTGACGTCGGAAGGTCCACCTTC
-,-,TRBV7-9,TRBJ2-4,CASSLPQNIQYF,TGTGCCAGCAGCCTCCCTCAAAACATTCAGTACTTC
TRBD2,-,TRBV12-3/TRBV12-4,TRBJ2-1,CASSWGLVNLEQFF,TGTGCCAGCAGTTGGGGACTAGTCAACCTTGAGCAGTTCTTC
TRBD1,-,TRBV20-1,TRBJ2-4,CSARRTGETKNIQYF,TGCAGTGCTAGGCGGACAGGGGAGACCAAAAACATTCAGTACTTC
TRBD1,few,TRBV28,TRBJ1-2,CASSSGGTGGYYGYTF,TGTGCCAGCAGTTCCGGCGGGACAGGGGGATACTATGGCTACACCTTC
TRBD1,few,TRBV12-3/TRBV12-4,TRBJ1-6,CASSWGTENSPLHF,TGTGCCAGCAGTTGGGGGACAGAGAATTCACCCCTCCACTTT
-,-,TRBV7-2,TRBJ2-1,CASSRGTQYNEQFF,TGTGCCAGCAGCCGAGGGACTCAGTACAATGAGCAGTTCTTC
-,-,TRBV5-1,TRBJ2-7,CASSLVAVSSYEQYF,TGCGCCAGCAGCTTGGTGGCAGTTTCCTCCTACGAGCAGTACTTC
-,many,TRBV7-2,TRBJ1-1,CASSLFGNTEAFF,TGTGCCAGCAGCTTATTTGGGAACACTGAAGCTTTCTTT